These 9 T cell receptor beta chains were sequenced from one sample in a study of cytomegalovirus exposure and HLA in healthy donors (dated by TCRdb to about 2017). The library was obtained by the immunoSEQ multiplex PCR assay. The multiplex PCR relied on a mix of 60 forward primers for TCR Vbeta segments and 13 reverse primers for TCR Jbeta segments. TCRdb obtained this table from immuneACCESS and retained in-frame rearrangements with V and J assigned. These tables miss some clones; where compared with another copy, unresolved V genes account for less than half of the shortfall, and the remainder is unexplained. For this sample the table gives 90,000 to 100,000 clones, of which approximately 60% were detected only once. About 6% of the sample is held by the ten biggest clonotypes. The sequenced sample was PBMCs. All receptors come from a boy younger than 18 in good health and CMV-seropositive.

This clone came up once. The chain uses TRBV27 and TRBJ2-2; maybe TRBD2 (5 bases). CDR1 MNHEY and CDR2 SMNVEV come from the germline V gene (reference sequence). V was clipped by 1 base and J by 1 base, with 7 bases between them. CDR3 length: 15 residues. This CDR3 is CASSLFGLNTGELFF. The CDR3 region has the DNA TGTGCCAGCAGTTTATTCGGACTGAACACCGGGGAGCTGTTTTTT.

In its sample, this clone was seen a few times. DNA for the CDR3: TGTGCCAGCCATGACAGGGGGCGTAATAGCAATCAGCCCCAGCATTTT. This gives the protein CASHDRGRNSNQPQHF. The rearrangement links TRBV2 to TRBJ1-5, with 10 bases that match TRBD1. The CDR3 is 16 residues long. J lost 0 bases, V lost 8 bases, and 7 bases had no gene match. Germline V gene lookup returns CDR1 SNHLY and CDR2 FYNNEI.

The genes are TRBV4-1 and TRBJ2-7; TRBD1 matches 8 bases. Germline-derived CDR1 and CDR2 are MGHRA and YSYEKL. The CDR3 runs 15 residues. Germline trimming cut 4 bases from V and 2 bases from J; bases unmatched to any gene: 7. The CDR3: CASSPRTGQTYEQYF. CDR3 DNA sequence: TGCGCCAGCAGCCCTAGGACAGGGCAAACCTACGAGCAGTACTTC.

This clone has only a few counts. This chain connects TRBV7-9 to TRBJ2-2; a possible D gene is TRBD1 (7 bases). Germline V lookup: CDR1 SEHNR, CDR2 FQNEAQ (reference sequence). The V gene lost 7 bases and the J gene lost 1 base, with 16 bases spanning the gap. The CDR3 is 16 amino acids. The CDR3 protein is CASTQGGAMNTGELFF. CDR3 in DNA: TGTGCCAGCACCCAGGGGGGAGCGATGAACACCGGGGAGCTGTTTTTT. Together with reference TRBV7-9 and TRBJ2-2, the CDR3 gives the full variable domain: DTGVSQNPRHKITKRGQNVTFRCDPISEHNRLYWYRQTLGQGPEFLTYFQNEAQLEKSRLLSDRFSAERPKGSFSTLEIQRTEQGDSAMYLCASTQGGAMNTGELFFGEGSRLTVL.

The chain couples TRBV7-3 to TRBJ2-1, with 8 bases identical to TRBD1. The CDR3 covers 15 residues. Losses at the gene ends were 5 bases for V and 2 bases for J; bases not matched to a gene: 5. Germline V gene sequence: CDR1 SGHTA, CDR2 FQGTGA. This CDR3 is CASSQDRETYNEQFF. In DNA, the CDR3 is TGTGCCAGCAGCCAGGACAGGGAAACCTACAATGAGCAGTTCTTC.

J is TRBJ2-1 and V is TRBV28, with D tentatively TRBD1 (5 bases). V lost 6 bases and J 8 bases, leaving 14 bases between the germline ends. CDR3 length: 13 residues. CDR1 is MDHEN and CDR2 is SYDVKM in the germline V gene. CDR3 loop: CASRYTGPDEQFF. The CDR3 region has the DNA TGTGCCAGCAGATACACAGGTCCTGATGAGCAGTTCTTC.

The rearrangement links TRBV4-3 to TRBJ1-5, with TRBD1 as a possible D gene (5 bases). Trimming stripped 0 bases from V and 11 bases from J, with 17 bases between. Germline V gene lookup returns CDR1 LGHNA and CDR2 YSLEER. This CDR3 spans 15 amino acids. CDR3 nucleotides: TGCGCCAGCAGCCAAGATTTCGGGGGTGCATCGACCCAGCATTTT. Translated, it gives CASSQDFGGASTQHF.

The gene calls are TRBV7-6 and TRBJ2-1; weak D call: TRBD2 (5 bases). The germline V gene has CDR1 SGHVS and CDR2 FNYEAQ. CDR3 length equals 15 residues. Trimming stripped 5 bases from V and 6 bases from J, with 17 bases between. The CDR3 protein is CASSLAGPEGNEQFF. The DNA of the CDR3 is TGTGCCAGCAGCCTCGCCGGACCAGAGGGCAATGAGCAGTTCTTC.

The chain couples TRBV4-1 to TRBJ1-1; TRBD1 matches 8 bases. The CDR3 spans 19 residues. Germline CDR1 is MGHRA and CDR2 is YSYEKL. The V and J ends lost 4 bases and 0 bases, in that order; junction bases with no gene match: 16. The CDR3 DNA is TGCGCCAGCAGCCGAAGAGGAATCCAGGGGGCGTCTATGAACACTGAAGCTTTCTTT. Its protein is CASSRRGIQGASMNTEAFF.